The clone carrying this T cell receptor (beta chain) was recorded only once. What it binds is unknown. Clones were read by immunoSEQ multiplex PCR, and TCRdb kept only the in-frame ones, dropping some. The sample records about 1.1 million clones, 60% to 85% being singletons. V lost 1 base, J lost 4 bases, and 7 bases stayed unmatched. Germline lookup yields CDR1 SNHLY and CDR2 FYNNEI. The length of the CDR3 is 16 residues. This specimen comes from a study of shared clonotypes between healthy human individuals. General study points: It was the few donors that limited the genetic and exposure-history diversity represented.

CD4+ cell separation produced CD45RA+ naive and CD45RA-negative memory subsets. The sequence was collected from a man younger than 35 in good health. Some clones in this sample may be carry-over from other donors' samples. Sequencing used memory CD4+ T cells from PBMCs. As to subset: CD45RA-negative fraction. This chain connects TRBV2 to TRBJ1-5; 7 bases fit TRBD1. The CDR3 DNA follows: TGTGCCAGCAGTGAAGGTAGGGGGGACAGAAATCAGCCCCAGCATTTT. Translation gives CASSEGRGDRNQPQHF.